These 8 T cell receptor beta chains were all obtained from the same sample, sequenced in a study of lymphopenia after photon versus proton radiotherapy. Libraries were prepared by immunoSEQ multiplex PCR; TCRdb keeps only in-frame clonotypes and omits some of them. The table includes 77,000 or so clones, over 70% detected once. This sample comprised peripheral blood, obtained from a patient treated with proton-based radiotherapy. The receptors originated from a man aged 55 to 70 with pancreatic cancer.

The CDR3 region is CASYRTGEGAEAFF. DNA for the CDR3: TGTGCCAGCTATCGGACAGGCGAGGGGGCTGAAGCTTTCTTT. The rearrangement joins TRBV7-9 to TRBJ1-1, with 7 bases matching TRBD1. With 8 bases clipped from V and 6 bases from J, the junction kept 12 bases outside the gene matches. This CDR3 contains 14 residues. From germline, CDR1 is SEHNR and CDR2 FQNEAQ (reference sequence). The variable domain in full, completed from reference TRBV7-9 and TRBJ1-1, reads DTGVSQNPRHKITKRGQNVTFRCDPISEHNRLYWYRQTLGQGPEFLTYFQNEAQLEKSRLLSDRFSAERPKGSFSTLEIQRTEQGDSAMYLCASYRTGEGAEAFFGQGTRLTVV.

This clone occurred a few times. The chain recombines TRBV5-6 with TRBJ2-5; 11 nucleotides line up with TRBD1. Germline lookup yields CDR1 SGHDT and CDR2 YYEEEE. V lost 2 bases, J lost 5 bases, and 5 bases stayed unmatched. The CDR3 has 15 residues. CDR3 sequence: CASSLWTGGMETQYF. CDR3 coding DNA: TGTGCCAGCAGCTTATGGACAGGGGGCATGGAGACCCAGTACTTC.

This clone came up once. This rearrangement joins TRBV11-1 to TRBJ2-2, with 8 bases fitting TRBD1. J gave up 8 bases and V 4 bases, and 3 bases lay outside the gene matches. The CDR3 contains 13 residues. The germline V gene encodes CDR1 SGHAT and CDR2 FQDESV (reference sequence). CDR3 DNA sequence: TGTGCCAGCAGCTCCAGGGGGCGGGGGGAGCTGTTTTTT. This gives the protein CASSSRGRGELFF.

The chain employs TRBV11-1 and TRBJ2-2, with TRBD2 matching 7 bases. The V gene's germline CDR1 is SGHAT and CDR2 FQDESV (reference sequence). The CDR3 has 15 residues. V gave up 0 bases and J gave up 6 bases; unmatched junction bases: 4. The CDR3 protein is CASSLATGLAGELFF. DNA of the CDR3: TGTGCCAGCAGCTTAGCCACCGGACTAGCCGGGGAGCTGTTTTTT.

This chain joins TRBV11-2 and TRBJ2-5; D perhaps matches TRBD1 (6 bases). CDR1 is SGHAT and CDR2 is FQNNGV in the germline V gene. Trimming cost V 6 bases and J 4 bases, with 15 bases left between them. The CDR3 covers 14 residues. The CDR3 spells CASRVTQGRETQYF. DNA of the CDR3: TGTGCCAGCAGAGTTACACAGGGAAGAGAGACCCAGTACTTC.

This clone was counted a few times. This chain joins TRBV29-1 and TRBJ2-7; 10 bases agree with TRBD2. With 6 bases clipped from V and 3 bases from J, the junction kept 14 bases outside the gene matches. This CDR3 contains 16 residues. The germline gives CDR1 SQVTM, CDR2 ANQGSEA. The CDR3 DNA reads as TGCAGCGTCGGGGGGGATACTAGCGGGACAATCTACGAGCAGTACTTC. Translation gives CSVGGDTSGTIYEQYF.

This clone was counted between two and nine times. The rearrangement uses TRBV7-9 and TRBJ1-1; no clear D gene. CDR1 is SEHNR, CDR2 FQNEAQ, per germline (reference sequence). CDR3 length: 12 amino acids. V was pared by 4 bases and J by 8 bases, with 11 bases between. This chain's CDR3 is CASSSHVAEAFF. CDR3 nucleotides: TGTGCCAGCAGCTCCCACGTCGCGGAAGCTTTCTTT.

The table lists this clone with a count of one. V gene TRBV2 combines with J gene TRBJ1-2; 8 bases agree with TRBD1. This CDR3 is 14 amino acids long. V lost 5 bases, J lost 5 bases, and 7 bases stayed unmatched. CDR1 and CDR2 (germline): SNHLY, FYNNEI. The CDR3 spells CASSPTGTGYGYTF. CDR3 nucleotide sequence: TGTGCCAGCAGTCCAACTGGGACAGGTTATGGCTACACCTTC.